A single sample gave rise to the 9 T cell receptor beta chains below, sequenced in a study of cytomegalovirus exposure and HLA in healthy donors (dated by TCRdb to the late 2010s). The library came from the immunoSEQ multiplex PCR assay. A mixture of 60 forward primers for TCR Vbeta segments and 13 reverse primers for TCR Jbeta segments was used in the multiplex PCR. Drawn from immuneACCESS, this table holds only the in-frame rearrangements with V and J called that TCRdb kept. Clones are partly lost; checked studies trace under half to an unresolved V gene and leave the rest unexplained. The sample records tens of thousands of clones, roughly 70% of which are singletons. The leading ten clones occupy roughly 4.5% of the sample. What was sequenced was PBMCs. The source is a man aged 60 to 75 in good health and CMV-seropositive.

The CDR3 coding sequence is TGCGCCAGTGCACAGGGAGATGAGCAGTTCTTC. It codes for CASAQGDEQFF. The chain employs TRBV4-1 and TRBJ2-1; possibly TRBD1 for D (6 bases). CDR1 and CDR2 from the germline V gene are MGHRA and YSYEKL. This CDR3 region has 11 residues. V was clipped by 9 bases and J by 8 bases, with 11 bases between them.

This chain connects TRBV7-2 to TRBJ2-3, with 11 bases aligning to TRBD2. Looked up from germline, CDR1 is SGHTA and CDR2 is FQGNSA. Trimming at V came to 2 bases and at J to 0 bases, leaving 4 bases not matched to a gene. The CDR3 has 17 amino acids. DNA of the CDR3: TGTGCCAGCAGCTTAAGGGGACTAGCGGTTAGCACAGATACGCAGTATTTT. Its protein is CASSLRGLAVSTDTQYF.

CDR3 region: CASSLPGALTSTDTQYF. The CDR3, as DNA: TGTGCCAGTAGCCTGCCAGGGGCCTTAACTAGCACAGATACGCAGTATTTT. The J gene is TRBJ2-3, the V gene TRBV19; tentative D call: TRBD1 (6 bases). Trimming shortened V by 6 bases and J by 0 bases, and 19 bases separated the two germline ends. Germline assignment: CDR1 LNHDA and CDR2 SQIVND (reference sequence). This CDR3 region has 17 residues.

This clone has more than one count but fewer than ten. In nucleotides, the CDR3 is TGTGCCACCACTAGCGGGAGGGCAGGAGAGACCCAGTACTTC. Translating it yields CATTSGRAGETQYF. The V and J genes are TRBV21-1 and TRBJ2-5; TRBD2 is the table's D call, not checked against the DNA. TRBV21-1 is noted as a pseudogene. This CDR3 region has 14 residues.

The rearrangement links TRBV28 to TRBJ2-7; D possibly corresponds to TRBD1 (6 bases). This CDR3 spans 14 amino acids. Trimming took 5 bases from V and 9 from J, leaving 20 bases between them. Germline V gene data show CDR1 as MDHEN and CDR2 as SYDVKM. The CDR3 is CASSPSGTLRGQYF. The CDR3 DNA sequence: TGTGCCAGCAGTCCCTCAGGCACTCTCAGGGGGCAGTACTTC.

This clone was counted once. The chain combines TRBV6-1 with TRBJ2-7, with 10 bases fitting TRBD1. Germline V CDR1 and CDR2: MNHNS, SASEGT. The length of the CDR3 is 14 residues. J was trimmed by 1 base and V by 8 bases; bases with no gene match: 5. The CDR3 nucleotides read TGTGCCAGCTCGGGACAGGGGCGTTCCTACGAGCAGTACTTC. Translation gives CASSGQGRSYEQYF.

The chain links TRBV6-6 to TRBJ2-1; D is unclear. Germline-derived CDR1 and CDR2 are MNHNY and SVGAGI (reference sequence). This CDR3 spans 12 amino acids. With 4 bases removed from V and 2 bases from J, the gap between germline ends came to 3 bases. The CDR3 nucleotides read TGTGCCAGCAGTTCAGCCTACAATGAGCAGTTCTTC. It encodes CASSSAYNEQFF.

This rearrangement joins TRBV5-1 to TRBJ2-3, with 14 bases identical to TRBD2. Germline CDR1 SGHRS, CDR2 YFSETQ. Trimming at V came to 4 bases and at J to 2 bases, leaving 9 bases not matched to a gene. The CDR3 spans 18 residues. The DNA for the CDR3 is TGCGCCAGCAGCCGTGGACTAGCGGGGGGTATCTCCACAGATACGCAGTATTTT. It translates to CASSRGLAGGISTDTQYF. Full variable domain (missing parts from reference TRBV5-1 and TRBJ2-3): KAGVTQTPRYLIKTRGQQVTLSCSPISGHRSVSWYQQTPGQGLQFLFEYFSETQRNKGNFPGRFSGRQFSNSRSEMNVSTLELGDSALYLCASSRGLAGGISTDTQYFGPGTRLTVL.

Details on this clone: The junction shows a germline mismatch at one end, possibly a read error. J is TRBJ2-7 and V is TRBV5-6; D gene unclear. The CDR3 consists of 11 residues. Per germline, CDR1 SGHDT and CDR2 YYEEEE. The CDR3 region has the DNA TGTGCCAGCAGCTTGGGATTAACCTTGAGCTTC. Its translation is CASSLGLTLSF.